The clone carrying this TCR beta chain was counted only a few times. Its cognate antigen is unknown. CDR3 regions were amplified by Arm-PCR using iRepertoire HTBI primers to build TCR beta libraries. TCRdb called the multiplex PCR reads again in MiXCR, with one record for every CDR3 protein. The sample carries some 280,000 distinct CDR3 sequences, 22% recorded once. As for time point: persistent/refractory GD, antithyroid drugs over 5 years with positive TRAb. PBMC RNA served as the TCR library source. The sample comes from a study of regulatory T cells in long-lasting Graves disease. Overall study: Disease was considered persistent Graves' disease after over 5 years of antithyroid drugs (with positive TSH receptor antibodies). Study-level results: Persistent disease preferred TRBV28, TRBJ1-2 and TRBJ2-5. The small sample size may have reduced accuracy.

Deletions cut 0 bases from V and 5 bases from J, with 16 bases between. Germline CDR1 ENHRY, CDR2 SYGVKD. The CDR3 is 16 residues long. The chain carries TRBV10-3 and TRBJ1-2; a weak D match, TRBD1 (5 bases). The material sequenced was peripheral blood mononuclear cells (PBMCs), taken when the disease was refractory, from a patient treated with antithyroid drugs. The source is a female donor with Graves disease. The CDR3 DNA reads as TGTGCCATCAGTGAGTCGGTTGGCCCCAGGGCTTATGGCTACACCTTC. Amino acid sequence: CAISESVGPRAYGYTF.